This TCR beta chain emerged from a study of cytomegalovirus exposure and HLA in healthy donors. Whole-study findings and limits: Under in vitro conditions, a few CMV-associated chains were confirmed as specific for CMV antigens. Most TCR sequences showed up rarely, but some public TCRs showed up in many donors.

Method: immunoSEQ multiplex PCR; TCRdb's copy keeps in-frame clones and lacks some. The data hold approximately 150,000 clones, with just over 90% observed a single time. Comment on this clone: Antigen: not known.

The CDR3 is 15 residues long. V lost 0 bases to trimming and J lost 5 bases, with 14 bases between them. Germline CDR1 is SGHAT and CDR2 is FQNNGV. Donors came from a validation cohort of over a hundred subjects, distinct from the first 666-subject cohort. The rearrangement joins TRBV11-2 to TRBJ2-7; maybe TRBD2 (7 bases). The source material was PBMCs. The sequence was obtained from a young man in good health and CMV-seronegative. CDR3 sequence reads: CASSLEVGGPHEQYF. The CDR3 DNA reads as TGTGCCAGCAGCTTAGAAGTGGGGGGGCCCCACGAGCAGTACTTC.